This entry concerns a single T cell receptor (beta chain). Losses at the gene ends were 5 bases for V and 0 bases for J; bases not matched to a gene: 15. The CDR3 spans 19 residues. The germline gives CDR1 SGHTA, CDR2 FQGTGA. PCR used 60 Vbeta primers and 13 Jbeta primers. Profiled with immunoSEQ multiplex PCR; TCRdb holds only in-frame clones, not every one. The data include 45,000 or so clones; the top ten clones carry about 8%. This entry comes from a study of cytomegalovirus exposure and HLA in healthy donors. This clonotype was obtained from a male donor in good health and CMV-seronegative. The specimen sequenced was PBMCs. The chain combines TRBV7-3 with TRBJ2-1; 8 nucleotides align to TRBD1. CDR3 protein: CASSPRTGWTDSSYNEQFF. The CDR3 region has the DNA TGTGCCAGCAGCCCACGGACAGGGTGGACGGATAGCTCCTACAATGAGCAGTTCTTC.